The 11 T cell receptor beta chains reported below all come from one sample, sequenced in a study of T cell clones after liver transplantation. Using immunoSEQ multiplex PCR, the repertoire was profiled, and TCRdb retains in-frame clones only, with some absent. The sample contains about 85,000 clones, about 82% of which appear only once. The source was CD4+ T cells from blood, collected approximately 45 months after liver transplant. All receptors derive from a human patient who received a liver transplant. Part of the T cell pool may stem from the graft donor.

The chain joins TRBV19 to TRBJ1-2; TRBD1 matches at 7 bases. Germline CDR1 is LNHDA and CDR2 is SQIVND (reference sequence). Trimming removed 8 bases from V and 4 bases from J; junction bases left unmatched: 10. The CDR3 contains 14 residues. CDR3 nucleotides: TGTGCCAGTGGAGGGACAGTCCTCTCCTATGGCTACACCTTC. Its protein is CASGGTVLSYGYTF.

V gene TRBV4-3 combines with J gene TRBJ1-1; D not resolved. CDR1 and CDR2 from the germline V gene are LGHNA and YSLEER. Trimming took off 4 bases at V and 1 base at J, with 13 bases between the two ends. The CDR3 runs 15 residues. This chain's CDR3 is CASSRPREANTEAFF. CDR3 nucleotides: TGCGCCAGCAGCCGACCGCGGGAGGCGAACACTGAAGCTTTCTTT.

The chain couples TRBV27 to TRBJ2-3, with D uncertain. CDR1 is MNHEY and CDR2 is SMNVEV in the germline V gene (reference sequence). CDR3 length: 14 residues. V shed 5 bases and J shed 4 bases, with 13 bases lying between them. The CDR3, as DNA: TGTGCCAGCAGTCGGTTCATTGGGTCAGATACGCAGTATTTT. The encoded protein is CASSRFIGSDTQYF.

CDR3 loop: CASGGGSSSYNEQFF. CDR3 DNA: TGCGCCAGCGGGGGGGGCAGTAGCTCCTACAATGAGCAGTTCTTC. This sequence joins TRBV5-1 and TRBJ2-1; tentative D call: TRBD2 (7 bases). This CDR3 contains 15 residues. V was pared by 7 bases and J by 0 bases, with 14 bases between. Germline V gene lookup returns CDR1 SGHRS and CDR2 YFSETQ.

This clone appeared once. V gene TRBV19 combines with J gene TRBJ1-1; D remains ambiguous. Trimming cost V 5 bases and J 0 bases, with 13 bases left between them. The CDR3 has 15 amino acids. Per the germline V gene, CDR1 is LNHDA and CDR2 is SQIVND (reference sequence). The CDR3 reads CASSSPAPMNTEAFF. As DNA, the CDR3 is TGTGCCAGTAGTTCGCCCGCCCCAATGAACACTGAAGCTTTCTTT.

The CDR3 reads CASGGWRVGANVLTF. In DNA form, the CDR3 reads TGTGCCAGCGGAGGTTGGAGGGTCGGGGCCAACGTCCTGACTTTC. The chain employs TRBV7-2 and TRBJ2-6; a possible D gene is TRBD2 (6 bases). Germline CDR1 reads SGHTA; CDR2 reads FQGNSA. With 8 bases removed from V and 4 bases from J, the gap between germline ends came to 15 bases. The CDR3 contains 15 residues.

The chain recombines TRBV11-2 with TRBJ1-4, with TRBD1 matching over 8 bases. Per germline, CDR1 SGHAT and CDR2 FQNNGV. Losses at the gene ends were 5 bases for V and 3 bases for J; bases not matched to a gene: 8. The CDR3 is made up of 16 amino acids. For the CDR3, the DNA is TGTGCCAGCAGCCCCCGACAGGGGAGAGCTAATGAAAAACTGTTTTTT. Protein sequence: CASSPRQGRANEKLFF.

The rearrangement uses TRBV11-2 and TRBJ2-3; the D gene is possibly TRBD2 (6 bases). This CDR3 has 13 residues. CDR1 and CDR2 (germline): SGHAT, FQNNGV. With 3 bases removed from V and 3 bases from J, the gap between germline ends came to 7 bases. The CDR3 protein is CASSLAGTDTQYF. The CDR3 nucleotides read TGTGCCAGCAGCTTGGCGGGGACAGATACGCAGTATTTT.

CDR3 coding DNA: TGTGCCAGCAGTTACCGAGGGTTCTATGGCTACACCTTC. It translates to CASSYRGFYGYTF. The V and J genes are TRBV28 and TRBJ1-2; D not resolved. From germline, CDR1 is MDHEN and CDR2 SYDVKM. The CDR3 extends over 13 amino acids. The V end lost 4 bases, the J end lost 4 bases, and 10 bases lay between the germline ends.

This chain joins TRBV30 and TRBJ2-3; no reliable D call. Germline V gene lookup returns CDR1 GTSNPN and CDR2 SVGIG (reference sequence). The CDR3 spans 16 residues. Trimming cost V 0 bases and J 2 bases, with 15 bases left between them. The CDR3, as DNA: TGTGCCTGGAGTGTATCCTTCGGGCCCAACACAGATACGCAGTATTTT. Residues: CAWSVSFGPNTDTQYF.

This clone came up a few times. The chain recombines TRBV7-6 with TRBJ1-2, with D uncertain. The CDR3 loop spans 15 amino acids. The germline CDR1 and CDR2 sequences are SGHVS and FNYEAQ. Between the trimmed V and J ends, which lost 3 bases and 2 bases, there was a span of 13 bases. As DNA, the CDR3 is TGTGCCAGCAGCTTTGAGCCGAACCGAAACTATGGCTACACCTTC. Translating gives CASSFEPNRNYGYTF. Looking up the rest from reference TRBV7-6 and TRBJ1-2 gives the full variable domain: GAGVSQSPRYKVTKRGQDVALRCDPISGHVSLYWYRQALGQGPEFLTYFNYEAQQDKSGLPNDRFSAERPEGSISTLTIQRTEQRDSAMYRCASSFEPNRNYGYTFGSGTRLTVV.